This T cell receptor beta chain was found in a study of regulatory T cells in long-lasting Graves disease. This clonotype was detected a few times. The length of the CDR3 is 17 residues. The germline V gene encodes CDR1 SGDLS and CDR2 YYNGEE. Trimming removed 4 bases from V and 9 bases from J; junction bases left unmatched: 16. The authors built TCR beta libraries using iRepertoire HTBI primers and Arm-PCR of CDR3 regions. MiXCR, applied by TCRdb to the multiplex PCR reads, yields one record per CDR3 protein. This table has approximately 230,000 distinct CDR3 sequences, about 16% appearing once. Time point defined: newly diagnosed GD, antithyroid drugs for less than 3 months. PBMCs were the source of the RNA used for TCR sequencing.

The receptor was derived from a female donor with Graves disease. The rearrangement uses TRBV9 and TRBJ2-1; 10 bases map to TRBD2. The sequences come from peripheral blood mononuclear cells (PBMCs), collected at new diagnosis, from a patient treated with antithyroid drugs. This chain's CDR3 is CASSPRVGAGGPTEQFF. The DNA for the CDR3 is TGTGCCAGCAGCCCCAGGGTCGGAGCGGGAGGGCCGACTGAGCAGTTCTTC. The full variable domain, its missing parts supplied by reference TRBV9 and TRBJ2-1, is DSGVTQTPKHLITATGQRVTLRCSPRSGDLSVYWYQQSLDQGLQFLIQYYNGEERAKGNILERFSAQQFPDLHSELNLSSLELGDSALYFCASSPRVGAGGPTEQFFGPGTRLTVL.